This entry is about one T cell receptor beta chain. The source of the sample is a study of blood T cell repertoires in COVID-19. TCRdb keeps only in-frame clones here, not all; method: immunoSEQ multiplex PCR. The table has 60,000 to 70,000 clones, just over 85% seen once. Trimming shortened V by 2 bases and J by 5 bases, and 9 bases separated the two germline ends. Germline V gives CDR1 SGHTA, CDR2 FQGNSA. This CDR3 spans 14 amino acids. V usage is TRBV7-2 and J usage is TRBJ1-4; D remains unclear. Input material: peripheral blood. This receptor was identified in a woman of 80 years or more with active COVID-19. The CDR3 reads CASSLMGPNEKLFF. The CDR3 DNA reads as TGTGCCAGCAGCTTAATGGGCCCCAATGAAAAACTGTTTTTT.